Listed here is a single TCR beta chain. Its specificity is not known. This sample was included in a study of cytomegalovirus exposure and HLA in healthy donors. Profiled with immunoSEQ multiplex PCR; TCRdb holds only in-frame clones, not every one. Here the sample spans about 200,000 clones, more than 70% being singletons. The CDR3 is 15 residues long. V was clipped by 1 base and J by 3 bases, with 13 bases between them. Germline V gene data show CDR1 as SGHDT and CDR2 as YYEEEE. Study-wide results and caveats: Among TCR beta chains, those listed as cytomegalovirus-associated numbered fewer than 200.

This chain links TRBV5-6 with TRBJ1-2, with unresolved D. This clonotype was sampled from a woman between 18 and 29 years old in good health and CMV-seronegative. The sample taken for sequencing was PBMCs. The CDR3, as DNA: TGTGCCAGCAGCTTGCAGAGGGCGGGGTACTATGGCTACACCTTC. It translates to CASSLQRAGYYGYTF.